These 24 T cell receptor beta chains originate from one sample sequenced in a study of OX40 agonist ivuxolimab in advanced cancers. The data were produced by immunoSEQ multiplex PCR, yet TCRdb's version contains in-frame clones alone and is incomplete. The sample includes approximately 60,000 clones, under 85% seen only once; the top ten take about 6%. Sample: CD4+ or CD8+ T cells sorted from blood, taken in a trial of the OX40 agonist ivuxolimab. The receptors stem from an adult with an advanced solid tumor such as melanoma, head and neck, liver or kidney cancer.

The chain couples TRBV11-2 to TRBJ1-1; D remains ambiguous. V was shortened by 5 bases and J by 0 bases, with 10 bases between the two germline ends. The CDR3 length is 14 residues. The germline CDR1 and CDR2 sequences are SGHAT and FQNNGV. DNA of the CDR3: TGTGCCAGCAGCGAAGGGTTCATGAACACTGAAGCTTTCTTT. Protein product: CASSEGFMNTEAFF. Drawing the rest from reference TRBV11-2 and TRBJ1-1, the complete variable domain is EAGVAQSPRYKIIEKRQSVAFWCNPISGHATLYWYQQILGQGPKLLIQFQNNGVVDDSQLPKDRFSAERLKGVDSTLKIQPAKLEDSAVYLCASSEGFMNTEAFFGQGTRLTVV.

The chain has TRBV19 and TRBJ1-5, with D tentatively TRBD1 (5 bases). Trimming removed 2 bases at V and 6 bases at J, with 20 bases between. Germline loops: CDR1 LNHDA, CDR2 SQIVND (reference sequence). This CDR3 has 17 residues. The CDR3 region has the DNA TGTGCCAGTAGTATAACCGGTAGAGGCAGGGTTGGTCAGCCCCAGCATTTT. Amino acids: CASSITGRGRVGQPQHF.

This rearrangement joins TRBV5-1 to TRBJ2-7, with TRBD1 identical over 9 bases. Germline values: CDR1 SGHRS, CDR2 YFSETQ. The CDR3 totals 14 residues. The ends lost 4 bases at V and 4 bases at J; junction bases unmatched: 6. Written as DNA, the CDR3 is TGCGCCAGCAGCCCGACAGGGGGACTGTACGAGCAGTACTTC. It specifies CASSPTGGLYEQYF.

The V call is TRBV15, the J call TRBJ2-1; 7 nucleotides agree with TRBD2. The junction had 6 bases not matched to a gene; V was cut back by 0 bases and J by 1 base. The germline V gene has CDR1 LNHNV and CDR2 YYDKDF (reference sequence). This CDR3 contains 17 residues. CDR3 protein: CATSRERRGTSYNEQFF. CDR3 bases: TGTGCCACCAGCAGAGAGAGGCGGGGGACTTCCTACAATGAGCAGTTCTTC.

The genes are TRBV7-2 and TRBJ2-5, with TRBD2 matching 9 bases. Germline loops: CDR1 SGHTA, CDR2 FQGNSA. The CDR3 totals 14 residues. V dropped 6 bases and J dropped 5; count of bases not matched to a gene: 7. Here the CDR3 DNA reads TGTGCCAGCAGTTCTAGCGGGGTTAAGGAGACCCAGTACTTC. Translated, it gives CASSSSGVKETQYF.

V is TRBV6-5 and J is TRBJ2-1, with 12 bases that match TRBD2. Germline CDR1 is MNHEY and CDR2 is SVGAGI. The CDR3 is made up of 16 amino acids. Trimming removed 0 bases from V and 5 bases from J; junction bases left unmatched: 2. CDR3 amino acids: CASSYSLAGGHNEQFF. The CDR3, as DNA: TGTGCCAGCAGTTACTCGCTAGCGGGAGGGCACAATGAGCAGTTCTTC.

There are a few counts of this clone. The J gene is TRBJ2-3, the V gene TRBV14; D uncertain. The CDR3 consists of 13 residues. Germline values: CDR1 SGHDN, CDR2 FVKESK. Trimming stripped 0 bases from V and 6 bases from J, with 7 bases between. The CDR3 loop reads CASSQDLMDTQYF. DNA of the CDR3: TGTGCCAGCAGCCAAGATCTGATGGATACGCAGTATTTT.

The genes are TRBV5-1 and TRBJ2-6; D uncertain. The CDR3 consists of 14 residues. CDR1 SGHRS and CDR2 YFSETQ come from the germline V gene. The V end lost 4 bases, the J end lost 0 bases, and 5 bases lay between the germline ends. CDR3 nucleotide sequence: TGCGCCAGCAGCCAGCTCTCTGGGGCCAACGTCCTGACTTTC. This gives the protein CASSQLSGANVLTF.

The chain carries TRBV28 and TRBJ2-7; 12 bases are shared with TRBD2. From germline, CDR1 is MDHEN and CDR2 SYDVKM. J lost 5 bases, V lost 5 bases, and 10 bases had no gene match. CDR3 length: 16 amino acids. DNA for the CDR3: TGTGCCAGCAGTCCCCGACTAGCGGGAGTCGGTAACGAGCAGTACTTC. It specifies CASSPRLAGVGNEQYF.

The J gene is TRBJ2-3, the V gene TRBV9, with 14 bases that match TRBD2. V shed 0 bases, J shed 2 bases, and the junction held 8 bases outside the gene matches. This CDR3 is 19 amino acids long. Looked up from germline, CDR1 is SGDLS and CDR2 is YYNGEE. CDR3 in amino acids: CASSVAFATSGRVTDTQYF. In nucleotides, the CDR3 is TGTGCCAGCAGCGTAGCTTTCGCGACTAGCGGGAGGGTCACAGATACGCAGTATTTT.

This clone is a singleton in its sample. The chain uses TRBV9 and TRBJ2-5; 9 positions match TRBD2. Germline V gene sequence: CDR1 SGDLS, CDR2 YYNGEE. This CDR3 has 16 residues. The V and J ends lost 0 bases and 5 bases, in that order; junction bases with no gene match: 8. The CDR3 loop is CASSVVPGLAEETQYF. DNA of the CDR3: TGTGCCAGCAGCGTAGTTCCGGGACTAGCAGAGGAGACCCAGTACTTC.

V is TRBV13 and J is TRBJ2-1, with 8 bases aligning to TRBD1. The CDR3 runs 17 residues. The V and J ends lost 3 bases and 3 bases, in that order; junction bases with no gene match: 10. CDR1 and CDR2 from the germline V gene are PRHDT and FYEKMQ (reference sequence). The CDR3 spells CASSFPNRGSVYNEQFF. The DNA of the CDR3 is TGTGCCAGCAGCTTTCCTAACAGGGGGTCCGTCTACAATGAGCAGTTCTTC.

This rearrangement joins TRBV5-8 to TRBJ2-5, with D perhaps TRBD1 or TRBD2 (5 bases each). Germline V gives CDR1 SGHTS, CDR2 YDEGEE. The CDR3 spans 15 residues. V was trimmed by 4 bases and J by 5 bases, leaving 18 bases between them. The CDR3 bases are TGTGCCAGCAGCCTGGGGAGATCCGGGACCGAGACCCAGTACTTC. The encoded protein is CASSLGRSGTETQYF.

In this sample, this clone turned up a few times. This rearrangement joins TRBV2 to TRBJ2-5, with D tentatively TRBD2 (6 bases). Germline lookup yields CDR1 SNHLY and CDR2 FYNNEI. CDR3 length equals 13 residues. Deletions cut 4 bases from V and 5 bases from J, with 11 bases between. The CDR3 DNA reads TGTGCCAGCAGTGGGAGCGGAGGGGAGACCCAGTACTTC. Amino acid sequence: CASSGSGGETQYF.

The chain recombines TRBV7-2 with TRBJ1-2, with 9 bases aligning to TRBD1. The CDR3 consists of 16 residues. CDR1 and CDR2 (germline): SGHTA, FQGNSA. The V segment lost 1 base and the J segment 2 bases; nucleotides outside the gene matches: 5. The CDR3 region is CASSLGGGTGNYGYTF. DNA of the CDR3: TGTGCCAGCAGCTTAGGAGGGGGGACAGGGAACTATGGCTACACCTTC.

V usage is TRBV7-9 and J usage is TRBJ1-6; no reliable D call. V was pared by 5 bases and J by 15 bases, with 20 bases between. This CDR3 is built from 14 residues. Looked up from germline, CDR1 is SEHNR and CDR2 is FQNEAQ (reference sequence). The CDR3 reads CASSPALTVGDLHF. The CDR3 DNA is TGTGCCAGCAGCCCAGCCCTGACCGTTGGGGACCTCCACTTT.

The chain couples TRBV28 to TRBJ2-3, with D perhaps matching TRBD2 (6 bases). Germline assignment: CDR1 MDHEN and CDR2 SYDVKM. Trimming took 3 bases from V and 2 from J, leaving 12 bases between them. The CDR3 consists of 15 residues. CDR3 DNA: TGTGCCAGCAGTTTTCCTAGCGCCATCACAGATACGCAGTATTTT. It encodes CASSFPSAITDTQYF.

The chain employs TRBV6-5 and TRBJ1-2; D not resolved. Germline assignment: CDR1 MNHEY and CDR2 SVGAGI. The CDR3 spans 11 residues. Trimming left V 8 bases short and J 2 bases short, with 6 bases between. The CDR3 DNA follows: TGTGCCAGCGGTAGGAACTATGGCTACACCTTC. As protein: CASGRNYGYTF.

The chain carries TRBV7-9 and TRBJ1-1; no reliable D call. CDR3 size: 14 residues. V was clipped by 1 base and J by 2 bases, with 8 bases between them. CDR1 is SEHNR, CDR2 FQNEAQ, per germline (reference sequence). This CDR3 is CASSLGAHNTEAFF. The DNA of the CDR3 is TGTGCCAGCAGCTTAGGAGCACACAACACTGAAGCTTTCTTT.

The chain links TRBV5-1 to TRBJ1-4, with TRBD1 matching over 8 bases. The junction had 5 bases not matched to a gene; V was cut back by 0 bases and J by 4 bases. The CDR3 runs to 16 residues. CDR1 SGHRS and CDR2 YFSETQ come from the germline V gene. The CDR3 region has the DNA TGCGCCAGCAGCTTGGCCCCGGACAGGGTTAATGAAAAACTGTTTTTT. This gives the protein CASSLAPDRVNEKLFF.

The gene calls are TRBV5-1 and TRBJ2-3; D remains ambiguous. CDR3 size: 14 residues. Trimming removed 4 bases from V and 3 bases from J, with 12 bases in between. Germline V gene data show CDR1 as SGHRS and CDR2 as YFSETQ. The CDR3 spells CASSTQTGTDTQYF. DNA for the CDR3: TGCGCCAGCAGCACACAGACTGGAACAGATACGCAGTATTTT.

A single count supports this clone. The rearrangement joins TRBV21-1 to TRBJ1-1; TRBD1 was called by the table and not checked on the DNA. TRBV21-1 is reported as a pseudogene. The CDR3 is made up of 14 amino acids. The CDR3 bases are TGTGCCAGCAGCAAAGCACAGTTGAACACTGAAGCTTTCTTT. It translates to CASSKAQLNTEAFF.

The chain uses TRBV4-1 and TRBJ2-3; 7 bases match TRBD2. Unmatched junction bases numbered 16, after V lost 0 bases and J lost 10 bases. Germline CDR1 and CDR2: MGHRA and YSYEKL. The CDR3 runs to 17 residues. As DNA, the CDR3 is TGCGCCAGCAGCCAAGACTCAGGCGGGGGACGGGTATTGCCGCAGTATTTT. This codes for CASSQDSGGGRVLPQYF.

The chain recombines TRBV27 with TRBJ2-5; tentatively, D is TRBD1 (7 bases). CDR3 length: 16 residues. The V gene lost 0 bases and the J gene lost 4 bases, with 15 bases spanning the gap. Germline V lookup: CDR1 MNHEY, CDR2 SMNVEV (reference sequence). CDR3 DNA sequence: TGTGCCAGCAGTTTATCGAGGGGGCTAGCGTTAGAGACCCAGTACTTC. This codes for CASSLSRGLALETQYF.